This TCR beta chain emerged from a study of blood T cell repertoires in COVID-19. Germline V gene lookup returns CDR1 SGHRS and CDR2 YFSETQ. The CDR3 length is 14 residues. V was pared by 2 bases and J by 2 bases, with 11 bases between. Sequencing used immunoSEQ multiplex PCR; TCRdb keeps in-frame clones, though not all of them. The sample consists of 250,000 or so clones, 70% to 85% of them appearing once. This receptor was identified in a woman at least 80 years old with acute or convalescent COVID-19. V is TRBV5-1 and J is TRBJ2-7, with D possibly being TRBD1 (5 bases). Material: peripheral blood. In DNA, the CDR3 is TGCGCCAGCAGCTTTGTTCAGGGCCCCTACGAGCAGTACTTC. This gives the protein CASSFVQGPYEQYF.